This TCR beta chain is drawn from a study of T cell repertoires in cytomegalovirus infection. As for the study in general: Shared public TCR beta signatures pointed to both CMV infection and a matching HLA type.

TCRdb passed the reads through MiXCR, listing each CDR3 protein once. The table shows around 110,000 distinct CDR3 sequences, with roughly a tenth occurring only once. Germline CDR1 and CDR2: LNHDA and SQIVND (reference sequence). The CDR3 extends over 12 amino acids. In regard to this clonotype: The target antigen is unknown.

This clonotype was sampled from a human donor in good health (CMV status not recorded). Some clones in this sample may be carry-over from other donors' samples. This chain uses TRBV19 with TRBJ2-1, with 7 nucleotides matching TRBD1. The sample taken for sequencing was PBMCs, sequenced either directly or after in vitro stimulation (not recorded which). DNA of the CDR3: TGTGCGGCCGGGACAGACCCTAATGAGCAGTTCTTC. This translates into CAAGTDPNEQFF.